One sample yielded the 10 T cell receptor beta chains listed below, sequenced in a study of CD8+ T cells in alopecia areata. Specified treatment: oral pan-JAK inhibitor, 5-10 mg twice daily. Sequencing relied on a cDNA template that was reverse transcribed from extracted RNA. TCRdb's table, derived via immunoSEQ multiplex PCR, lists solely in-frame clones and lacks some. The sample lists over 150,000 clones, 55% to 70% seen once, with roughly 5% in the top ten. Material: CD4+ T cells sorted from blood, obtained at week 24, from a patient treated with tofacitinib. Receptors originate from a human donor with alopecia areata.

The CDR3 reads CASSPVRGVNTEAFF. In DNA form, the CDR3 reads TGTGCCAGCAGCCCTGTTCGGGGAGTGAACACTGAAGCTTTCTTT. The chain joins TRBV5-4 to TRBJ1-1, with D hard to call. This CDR3 region has 15 residues. Trimming removed 4 bases at V and 0 bases at J, with 13 bases between. Per the germline V gene, CDR1 is SGHNT and CDR2 is YYREEE (reference sequence).

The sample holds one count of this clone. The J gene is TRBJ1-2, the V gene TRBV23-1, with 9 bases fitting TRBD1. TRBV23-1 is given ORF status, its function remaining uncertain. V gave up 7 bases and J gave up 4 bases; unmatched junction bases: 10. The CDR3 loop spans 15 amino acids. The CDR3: CASTLRDRECYGYTF. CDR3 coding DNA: TGCGCCAGCACTTTAAGGGACAGGGAATGCTATGGCTACACCTTC.

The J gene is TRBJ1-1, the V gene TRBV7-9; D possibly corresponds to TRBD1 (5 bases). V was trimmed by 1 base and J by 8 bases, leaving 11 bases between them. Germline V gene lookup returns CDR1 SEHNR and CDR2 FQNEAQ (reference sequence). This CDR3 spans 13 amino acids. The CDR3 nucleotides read TGTGCCAGCAGCTTAGGACAAGGGGTGGAAGCTTTCTTT. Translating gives CASSLGQGVEAFF.

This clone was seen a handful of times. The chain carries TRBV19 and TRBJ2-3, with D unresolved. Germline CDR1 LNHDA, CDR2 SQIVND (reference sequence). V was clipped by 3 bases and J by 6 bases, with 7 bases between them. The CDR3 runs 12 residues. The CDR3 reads CASSIGGDTQYF. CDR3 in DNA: TGTGCCAGTAGTATTGGCGGCGATACGCAGTATTTT.

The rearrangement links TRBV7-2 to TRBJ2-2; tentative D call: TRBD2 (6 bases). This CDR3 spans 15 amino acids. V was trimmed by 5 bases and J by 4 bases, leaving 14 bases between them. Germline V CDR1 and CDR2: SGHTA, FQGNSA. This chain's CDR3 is CASSPRLEGTGELFF. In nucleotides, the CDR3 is TGTGCCAGCAGCCCACGACTAGAGGGCACCGGGGAGCTGTTTTTT.

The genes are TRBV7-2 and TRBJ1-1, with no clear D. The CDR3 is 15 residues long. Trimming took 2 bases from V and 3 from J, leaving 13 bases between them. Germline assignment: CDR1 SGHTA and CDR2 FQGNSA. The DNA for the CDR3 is TGTGCCAGCAGCTTAAGTGCCAGAGAGGACACTGAAGCTTTCTTT. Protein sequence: CASSLSAREDTEAFF.

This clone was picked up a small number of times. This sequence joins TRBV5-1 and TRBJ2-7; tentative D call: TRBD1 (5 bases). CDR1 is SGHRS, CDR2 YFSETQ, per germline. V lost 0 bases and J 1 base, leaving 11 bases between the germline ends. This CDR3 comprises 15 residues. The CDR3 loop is CASSLAMGRSYEQYF. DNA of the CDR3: TGCGCCAGCAGCTTGGCCATGGGGCGGTCCTACGAGCAGTACTTC.

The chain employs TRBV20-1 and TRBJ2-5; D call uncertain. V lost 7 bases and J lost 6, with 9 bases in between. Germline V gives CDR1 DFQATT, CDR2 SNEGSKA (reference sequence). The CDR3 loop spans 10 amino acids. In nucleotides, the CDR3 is TGCAGTGGTGAGGCGAAGACCCAGTACTTC. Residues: CSGEAKTQYF.

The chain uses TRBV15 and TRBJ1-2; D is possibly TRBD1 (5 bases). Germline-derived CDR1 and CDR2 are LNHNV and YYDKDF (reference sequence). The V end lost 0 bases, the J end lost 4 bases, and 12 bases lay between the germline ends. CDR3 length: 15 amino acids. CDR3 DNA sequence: TGTGCCACCAGCAGAGATGGCAGGGCGGTCTATGGCTACACCTTC. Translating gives CATSRDGRAVYGYTF.

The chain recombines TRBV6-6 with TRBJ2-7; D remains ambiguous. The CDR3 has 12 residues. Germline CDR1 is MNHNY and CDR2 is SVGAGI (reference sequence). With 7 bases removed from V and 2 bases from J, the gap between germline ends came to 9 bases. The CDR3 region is CASNSSPYEQYF. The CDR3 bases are TGTGCCAGCAATAGCTCTCCCTACGAGCAGTACTTC.